Below are 8 T cell receptor beta chains sequenced from a single sample in a study of patients and donors after allogeneic stem cell transplantation. MiXCR, run by TCRdb on the RT-PCR reads, gives a single entry per CDR3 protein. The sample carries some 150,000 distinct CDR3 sequences, about two fifths recorded once. The sample comprised blood, either unsorted or a sorted T cell fraction (not recorded which). These receptors were taken from a human donor who was either an allogeneic HSCT recipient or a stem cell or donor lymphocyte infusion donor (not recorded which). It is not recorded whose cells these are; they may come from a transplant donor.

In this sample, this clonotype turned up a few times. The rearrangement uses TRBV9 and TRBJ1-2; D gene uncertain. The CDR3 is 17 amino acids. Trimming took 0 bases from V and 0 from J, leaving 15 bases between them. The germline V gene has CDR1 SGDLS and CDR2 YYNGEE. CDR3: CASSVGPKVNSNYGYTF. The CDR3 DNA reads as TGTGCCAGCAGCGTAGGGCCAAAAGTTAATTCTAACTATGGCTACACCTTC. Complete variable domain (other parts from reference TRBV9 and TRBJ1-2): DSGVTQTPKHLITATGQRVTLRCSPRSGDLSVYWYQQSLDQGLQFLIQYYNGEERAKGNILERFSAQQFPDLHSELNLSSLELGDSALYFCASSVGPKVNSNYGYTFGSGTRLTVV.

This clonotype was detected a few times. This rearrangement joins TRBV29-1 to TRBJ1-1, with 8 bases that match TRBD1. This CDR3 has 14 amino acids. Germline-derived CDR1 and CDR2 are SQVTM and ANQGSEA. V was clipped by 3 bases and J by 4 bases; unmatched bases: 7. The CDR3 DNA reads TGCAGCGTTGATCTCTCGGACAGGGTCACTGAAGCTTTCTTT. It translates to CSVDLSDRVTEAFF.

V usage is TRBV12-3 or TRBV12-4 and J usage is TRBJ1-6; 12 bases match TRBD1. The CDR3 consists of 14 residues. V was pared by 6 bases and J by 13 bases, with 7 bases of the junction left unmatched. Here the CDR3 DNA reads TGTGCCAGCAGCATCGGGACAGGGGGCAGGCCCCTCCACTTT. This codes for CASSIGTGGRPLHF.

This clonotype has just a few counts. V and J are TRBV29-1 and TRBJ1-1; D remains ambiguous. V was shortened by 7 bases and J by 2 bases, with 11 bases between the two germline ends. CDR1 is SQVTM, CDR2 ANQGSEA, per germline. CDR3 length equals 12 residues. As DNA, the CDR3 is TGCAGCGCCAGTCAGGTAAACACTGAAGCTTTCTTT. The encoded protein is CSASQVNTEAFF.

This clonotype was picked up a small number of times. The V gene is TRBV20-1, the J gene TRBJ1-6, with D perhaps TRBD1 (5 bases). Per germline, CDR1 DFQATT and CDR2 SNEGSKA (reference sequence). The CDR3 sequence is 16 residues long. V was cut by 6 bases and J by 13 bases, with 28 bases left in between. CDR3 protein: CSAISPPGPLSDPLHF. In nucleotides, the CDR3 is TGCAGTGCGATCTCCCCTCCGGGGCCCCTATCGGATCCCCTCCACTTT.

The chain carries TRBV15 and TRBJ1-5; D is unclear. The CDR3 consists of 13 residues. V gave up 0 bases and J gave up 5 bases, with 5 bases separating them. The germline CDR1 and CDR2 sequences are LNHNV and YYDKDF (reference sequence). CDR3 DNA sequence: TGTGCCACCAGCAGAGAGCCCGATCAGCCCCAGCATTTT. The encoded protein is CATSREPDQPQHF.

The chain couples TRBV7-6 to TRBJ2-3; no clear D gene. This CDR3 region has 15 residues. Trimming removed 1 base from V and 1 base from J, with 9 bases in between. Germline V gives CDR1 SGHVS, CDR2 FNYEAQ. The DNA for the CDR3 is TGTGCCAGCAGCTTAGGTGTATTGGGCACAGATACGCAGTATTTT. This translates into CASSLGVLGTDTQYF.

This chain uses TRBV20-1 with TRBJ1-6; 8 bases are a match to TRBD1. The CDR3 loop spans 16 amino acids. Germline V CDR1 and CDR2: DFQATT, SNEGSKA (reference sequence). Germline trimming cut 3 bases from V and 0 bases from J; bases unmatched to any gene: 4. The CDR3 coding sequence is TGCAGTGCTAGGCAGGGGGCATCCTCCTATAATTCACCCCTCCACTTT. Its translation is CSARQGASSYNSPLHF.